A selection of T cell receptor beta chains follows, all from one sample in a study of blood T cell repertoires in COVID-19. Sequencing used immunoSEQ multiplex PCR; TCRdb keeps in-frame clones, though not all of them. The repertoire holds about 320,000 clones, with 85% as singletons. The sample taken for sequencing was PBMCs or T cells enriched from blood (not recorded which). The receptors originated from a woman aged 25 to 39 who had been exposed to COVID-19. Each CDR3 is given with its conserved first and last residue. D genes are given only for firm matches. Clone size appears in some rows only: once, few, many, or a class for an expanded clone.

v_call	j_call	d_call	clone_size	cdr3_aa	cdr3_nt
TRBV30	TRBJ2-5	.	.	CAWSARLQETQYF	TGTGCCTGGAGTGCCAGGTTACAAGAGACCCAGTACTTC
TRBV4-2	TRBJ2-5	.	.	CASSPNSRETQYF	TGTGCCAGCAGCCCGAACAGTAGGGAGACCCAGTACTTC
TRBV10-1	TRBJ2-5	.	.	CASSESPGTQYF	TGCGCCAGCAGTGAGTCTCCCGGGACCCAGTACTTC
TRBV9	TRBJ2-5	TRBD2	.	CASSVSGGWETQYF	TGTGCCAGCAGCGTTAGCGGGGGATGGGAGACCCAGTACTTC
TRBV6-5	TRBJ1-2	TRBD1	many	CASSYSGDRRNYGYTF	TGTGCCAGCAGTTACTCCGGGGACAGGCGTAACTATGGCTACACCTTC
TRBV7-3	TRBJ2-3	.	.	CASSRGATDTQYF	TGTGCCAGCAGCCGTGGGGCGACAGATACGCAGTATTTT
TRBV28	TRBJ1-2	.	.	CASRGQIYGYTF	TGTGCCAGCCGAGGACAGATATATGGCTACACCTTC
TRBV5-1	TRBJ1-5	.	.	CASSLGTANQPQHF	TGCGCCAGCAGCTTGGGGACAGCAAATCAGCCCCAGCATTTT
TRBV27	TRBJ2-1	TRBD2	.	CASSPRFSAGGPRGGNEQFF	TGTGCCAGCAGTCCCAGGTTTTCCGCGGGAGGGCCAAGAGGCGGGAATGAGCAGTTCTTC
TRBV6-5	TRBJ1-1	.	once	CASSLYSNTEAFF	TGTGCCAGCAGTTTGTATTCGAACACTGAAGCTTTCTTT
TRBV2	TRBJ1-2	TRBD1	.	CASRPDRGPGGYTF	TGTGCCAGCAGACCCGACAGGGGGCCGGGTGGCTACACCTTC
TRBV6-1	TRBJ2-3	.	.	CASSDSVSDTQYF	TGTGCCAGCAGTGACAGCGTTTCAGATACGCAGTATTTT
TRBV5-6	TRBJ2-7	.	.	CASSPRTHYEQYF	TGTGCCAGCAGCCCAAGGACACACTACGAGCAGTACTTC
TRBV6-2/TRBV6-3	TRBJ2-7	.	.	CASSRDSYEQYF	TGTGCCAGCAGCCGAGACAGCTACGAGCAGTACTTC
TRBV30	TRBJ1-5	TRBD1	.	CAWGQEYSNQPQHF	TGTGCCTGGGGACAGGAATATAGCAATCAGCCCCAGCATTTT
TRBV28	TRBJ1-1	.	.	CASSSPGENTEAFF	TGTGCCAGCAGTTCCCCCGGGGAGAACACTGAAGCTTTCTTT
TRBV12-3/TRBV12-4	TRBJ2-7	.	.	CASSLQGPYEQYF	TGTGCCAGCAGTTTACAGGGTCCCTACGAGCAGTACTTC
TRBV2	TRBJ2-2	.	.	CASSEEGVTGELFF	TGTGCCAGCAGTGAGGAGGGAGTGACCGGGGAGCTGTTTTTT
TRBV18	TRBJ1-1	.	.	CASSPMEGSNTEAFF	TGTGCCAGCTCACCGATGGAGGGGTCGAACACTGAAGCTTTCTTT
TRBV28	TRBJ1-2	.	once	CASSSTRSVVYGYTF	TGTGCCAGCAGCTCTACGCGCAGCGTAGTCTATGGCTACACCTTC
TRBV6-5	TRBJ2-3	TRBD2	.	CASSHSRRESDTQYF	TGTGCCAGCAGTCACTCCCGGCGGGAGTCAGATACGCAGTATTTT
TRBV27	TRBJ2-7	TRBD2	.	CASSLYGLAGSSEQYF	TGTGCCAGCAGTTTGTACGGACTAGCGGGCTCCAGCGAGCAGTACTTC
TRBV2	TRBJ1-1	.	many	CASSEARGFSTEAFF	TGTGCCAGCAGTGAAGCGCGGGGGTTTTCGACTGAAGCTTTCTTT
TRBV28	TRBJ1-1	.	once	CATSGTEAFF	TGTGCCACCTCAGGCACTGAAGCTTTCTTT
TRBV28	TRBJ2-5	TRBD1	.	CASSLAGTGEQETQYF	TGTGCCAGCAGTTTGGCGGGGACAGGGGAACAAGAGACCCAGTACTTC
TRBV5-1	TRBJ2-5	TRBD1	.	CASSQGQEQETQYF	TGCGCCAGCAGCCAAGGACAGGAGCAAGAGACCCAGTACTTC
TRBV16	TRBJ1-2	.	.	CASSQNPSLEAAQGYGYTF	TGTGCCAGCAGCCAAAACCCCAGCCTTGAAGCAGCCCAGGGCTATGGCTACACCTTC
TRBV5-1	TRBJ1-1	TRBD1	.	CASSHQTGQLAEAFF	TGCGCCAGCAGCCATCAGACGGGACAGTTGGCTGAAGCTTTCTTT
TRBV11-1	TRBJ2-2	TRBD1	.	CASSLEGARTGELFF	TGTGCCAGCAGCTTAGAGGGGGCGAGAACCGGGGAGCTGTTTTTT
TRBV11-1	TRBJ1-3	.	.	CASSFAGTGNTIYF	TGTGCCAGCAGCTTCGCAGGGACTGGAAACACCATATATTTT
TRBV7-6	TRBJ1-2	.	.	CASSLAGGAYGYTF	TGTGCCAGCAGCTTAGCGGGAGGAGCCTATGGCTACACCTTC
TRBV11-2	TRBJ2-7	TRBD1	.	CASSLDGDSYEQYF	TGTGCCAGCAGCTTAGATGGGGACAGCTACGAGCAGTACTTC
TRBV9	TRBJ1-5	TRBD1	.	CASSPSGTGGFGGNQPQHF	TGTGCCAGCAGCCCATCCGGGACAGGGGGCTTTGGGGGCAATCAGCCCCAGCATTTT
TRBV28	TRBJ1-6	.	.	CASTMRVVDSPLHF	TGTGCCAGCACAATGCGAGTGGTTGATTCACCCCTCCACTTT
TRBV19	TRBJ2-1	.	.	CASSFETPYNEQFF	TGTGCCAGTAGTTTCGAGACACCCTACAATGAGCAGTTCTTC
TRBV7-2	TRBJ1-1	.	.	CVSSLGRTNTEAFF	TGTGTCAGCAGCTTAGGGAGAACGAACACTGAAGCTTTCTTT
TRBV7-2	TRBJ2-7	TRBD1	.	CASSSYRDRGHEQYF	TGTGCCAGCAGTTCTTACCGGGACAGGGGTCACGAGCAGTACTTC
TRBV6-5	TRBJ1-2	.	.	CASSYAGQSLYGYTF	TGTGCCAGCAGTTACGCAGGACAGTCGTTATATGGCTACACCTTC
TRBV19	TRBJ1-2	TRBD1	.	CASSPLQGLNGYTF	TGTGCCAGTAGTCCCTTACAGGGGCTGAATGGCTACACCTTC
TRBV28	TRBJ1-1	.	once	CASSLEQGAFF	TGTGCCAGCAGTTTAGAACAGGGAGCTTTCTTT
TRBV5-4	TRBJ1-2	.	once	CASSEMRAYYGYTF	TGTGCCAGCAGCGAGATGAGGGCTTACTATGGCTACACCTTC
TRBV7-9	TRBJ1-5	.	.	CASTSISNQPQHF	TGTGCCAGCACTTCTATTAGCAATCAGCCCCAGCATTTT